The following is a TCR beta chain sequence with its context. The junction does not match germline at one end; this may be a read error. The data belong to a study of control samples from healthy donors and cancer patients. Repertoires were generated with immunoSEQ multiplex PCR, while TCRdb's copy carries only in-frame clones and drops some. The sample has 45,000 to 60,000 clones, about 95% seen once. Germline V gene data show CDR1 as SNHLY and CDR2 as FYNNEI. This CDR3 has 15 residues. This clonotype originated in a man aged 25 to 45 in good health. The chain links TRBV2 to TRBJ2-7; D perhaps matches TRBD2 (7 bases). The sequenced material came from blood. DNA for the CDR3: TGTGCCAGCCGTGATCGTCTAAGGGGGGGCTACGAGCAGTACTTC. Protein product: CASRDRLRGGYEQYF.